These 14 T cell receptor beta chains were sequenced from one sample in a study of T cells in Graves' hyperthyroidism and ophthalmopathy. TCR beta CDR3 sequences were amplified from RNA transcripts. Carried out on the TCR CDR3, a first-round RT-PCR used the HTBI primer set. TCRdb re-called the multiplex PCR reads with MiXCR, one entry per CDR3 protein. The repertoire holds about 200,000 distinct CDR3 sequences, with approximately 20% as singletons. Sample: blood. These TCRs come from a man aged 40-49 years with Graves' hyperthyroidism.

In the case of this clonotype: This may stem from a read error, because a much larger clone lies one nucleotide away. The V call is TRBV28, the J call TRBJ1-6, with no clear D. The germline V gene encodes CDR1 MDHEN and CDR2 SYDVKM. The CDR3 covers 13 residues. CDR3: CASSVDYNSPPHF. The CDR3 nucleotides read TGTGCCAGCTCTGTTGACTATAATTCACCCCCCCACTTT.

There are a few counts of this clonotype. In DNA form, the CDR3 reads TGTGCCAGCAGCTTAACACCTCTTAGTAGCAGCGGGGGGACAAACACCGGGGAGCTGTTTTTT. Encoded protein: CASSLTPLSSSGGTNTGELFF. The chain joins TRBV7-3 to TRBJ2-2, with TRBD2 matching 9 bases. J gave up 2 bases and V 0 bases, and 16 bases lay outside the gene matches. The CDR3 has 21 amino acids. Germline V lookup: CDR1 SGHTA, CDR2 FQGTGA.

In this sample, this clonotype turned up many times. CDR3 residues: CASSTEEGETQYF. The CDR3 region has the DNA TGTGCCAGCAGCACGGAAGAGGGGGAGACCCAGTACTTC. This chain uses TRBV2 with TRBJ2-5, with D perhaps TRBD1 or TRBD2 (5 bases each). V dropped 6 bases and J dropped 5 bases, with 13 bases sitting between them. Germline lookup yields CDR1 SNHLY and CDR2 FYNNEI. The CDR3 contains 13 residues.

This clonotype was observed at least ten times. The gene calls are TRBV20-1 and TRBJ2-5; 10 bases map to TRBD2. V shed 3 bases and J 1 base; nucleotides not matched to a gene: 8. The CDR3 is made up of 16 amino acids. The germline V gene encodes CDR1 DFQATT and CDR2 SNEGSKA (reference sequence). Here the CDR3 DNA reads TGCAGTGCTAGGGCGAGACTAGCGGGCCTCCAAGAGACCCAGTACTTC. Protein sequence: CSARARLAGLQETQYF.

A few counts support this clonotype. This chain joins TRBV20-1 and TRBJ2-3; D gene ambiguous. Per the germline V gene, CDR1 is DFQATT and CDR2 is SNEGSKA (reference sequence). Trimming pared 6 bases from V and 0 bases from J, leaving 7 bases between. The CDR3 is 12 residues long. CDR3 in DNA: TGCAGTGCCCGACACAGCACAGATACGCAGTATTTT. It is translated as CSARHSTDTQYF.

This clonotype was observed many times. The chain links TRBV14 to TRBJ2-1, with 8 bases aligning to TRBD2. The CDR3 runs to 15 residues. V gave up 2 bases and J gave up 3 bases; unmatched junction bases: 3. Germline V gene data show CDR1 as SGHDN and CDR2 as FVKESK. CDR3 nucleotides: TGTGCCAGCAGCCAACTAGCGGGCTTCTACAATGAGCAGTTCTTC. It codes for CASSQLAGFYNEQFF.

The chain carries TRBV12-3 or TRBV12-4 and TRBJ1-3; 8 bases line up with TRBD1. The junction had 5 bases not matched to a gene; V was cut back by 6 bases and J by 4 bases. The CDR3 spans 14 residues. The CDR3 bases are TGTGCCAGCAGCACAGGGGGTACAGGAAACACCATATATTTT. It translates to CASSTGGTGNTIYF.

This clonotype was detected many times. The CDR3 reads CASSQGWGSSGNTIYF. CDR3 nucleotides: TGTGCCAGCAGCCAAGGCTGGGGCAGCTCTGGAAACACCATATATTTT. The V gene is TRBV3-1, the J gene TRBJ1-3; maybe TRBD1 (5 bases). Germline V CDR1 and CDR2: LGHDT, YNNKEL (reference sequence). The V and J ends lost 1 base and 0 bases respectively, with 10 bases between them. The CDR3 extends over 16 amino acids.

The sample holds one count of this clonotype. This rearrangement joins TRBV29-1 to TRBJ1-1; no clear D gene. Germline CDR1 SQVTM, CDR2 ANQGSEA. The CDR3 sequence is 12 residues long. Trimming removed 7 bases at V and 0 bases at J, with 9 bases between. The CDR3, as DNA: TGCAGCGCGAATACCATGAACACTGAAGCTTTCTTT. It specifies CSANTMNTEAFF.

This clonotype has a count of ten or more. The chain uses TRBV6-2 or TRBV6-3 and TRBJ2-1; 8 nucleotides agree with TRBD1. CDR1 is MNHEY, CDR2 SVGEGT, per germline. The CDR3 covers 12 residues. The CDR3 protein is CAVQGVYNEQFF. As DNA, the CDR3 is TGTGCTGTACAGGGGGTCTACAATGAGCAGTTCTTC.

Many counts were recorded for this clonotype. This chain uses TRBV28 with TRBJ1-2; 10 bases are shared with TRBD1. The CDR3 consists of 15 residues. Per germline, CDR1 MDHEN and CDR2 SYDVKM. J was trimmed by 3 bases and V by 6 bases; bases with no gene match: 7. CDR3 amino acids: CASRPIGQGDYGYTF. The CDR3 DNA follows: TGTGCCAGCAGACCGATCGGACAGGGGGACTATGGCTACACCTTC.

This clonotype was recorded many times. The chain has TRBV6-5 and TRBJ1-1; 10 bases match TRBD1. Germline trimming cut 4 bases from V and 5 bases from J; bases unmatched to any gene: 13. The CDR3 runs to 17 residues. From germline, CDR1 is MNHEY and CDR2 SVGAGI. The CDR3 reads CASSSDRAGQGRTEAFF. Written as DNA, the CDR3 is TGTGCCAGCAGTTCTGACCGCGCGGGACAGGGGAGGACTGAAGCTTTCTTT.

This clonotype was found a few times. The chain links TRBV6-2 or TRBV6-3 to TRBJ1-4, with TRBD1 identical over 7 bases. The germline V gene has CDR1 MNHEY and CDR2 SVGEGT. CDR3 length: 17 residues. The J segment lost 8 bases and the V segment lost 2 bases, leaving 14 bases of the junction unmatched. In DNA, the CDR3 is TGTGCCAGCAGTTACAGACAGGGAGGACCTTCGGGGGAAAAACTGTTTTTT. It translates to CASSYRQGGPSGEKLFF.

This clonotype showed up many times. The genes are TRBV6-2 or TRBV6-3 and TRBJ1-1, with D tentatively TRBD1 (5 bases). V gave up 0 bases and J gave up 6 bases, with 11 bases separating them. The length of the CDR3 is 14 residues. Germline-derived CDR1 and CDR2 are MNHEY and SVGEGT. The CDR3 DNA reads TGTGCCAGCAGTTACTCGGGGAGGGGTGCTGAAGCTTTCTTT. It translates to CASSYSGRGAEAFF.